Given below is one T cell receptor (beta chain) in context. No antigen is known for it. The data derive from a study of cytomegalovirus exposure and HLA in healthy donors. The trim removed 2 bases at V and 4 bases at J, leaving 8 bases unmatched. The CDR3 covers 15 residues. The germline CDR1 and CDR2 sequences are GTSNPN and SVGIG (reference sequence). The PCR had 60 Vbeta and 13 Jbeta primers. The repertoire was sequenced with immunoSEQ multiplex PCR; TCRdb's copy has only in-frame clones and lacks some. The table includes some 120,000 clones, 73% detected once. Findings of the study overall: Reportedly, TCR beta sequences accurately predicted HLA-A and HLA-B alleles in most subjects. Being indistinguishable, some V segments were excluded, TRBV6-2 and TRBV6-3 among them.

This sequence joins TRBV30 and TRBJ1-3, with 7 positions matching TRBD1. This TCR came from a woman in her thirties or forties in good health and CMV-seropositive. Sequencing used PBMCs. In DNA form, the CDR3 reads TGTGCCTGGAGTATGGACAGGCGACGGGGAAACACCATATATTTT. As protein: CAWSMDRRRGNTIYF. The variable domain in full, with the rest retrieved from reference TRBV30 and TRBJ1-3, is SQTIHQWPATLVQPVGSPLSLECTVEGTSNPNLYWYRQAAGRGLQLLFYSVGIGQISSEVPQNLSASRPQDRQFILSSKKLLLSDSGFYLCAWSMDRRRGNTIYFGEGSWLTVV.